This passage covers 8 T cell receptor beta chains from one sample sequenced in a study of blood T cell repertoires in COVID-19. Produced via immunoSEQ multiplex PCR; TCRdb's table is partial and in-frame only. The sample carries roughly 140,000 clones, 85% recorded once. The sequenced material came from peripheral blood. These receptors all stem from a woman aged 40 to 55 with active or convalescent COVID-19.

The CDR3 is CASSSGTVNSPLHF. Written as DNA, the CDR3 is TGTGCCAGCAGCTCCGGGACAGTCAATTCACCCCTCCACTTT. The rearrangement links TRBV5-5 to TRBJ1-6, with 7 bases identical to TRBD1. Trimming took 3 bases from V and 7 from J; bases not matched to a gene: 4. In germline, CDR1 is SGHKS, CDR2 YYEKEE (reference sequence). CDR3 length: 14 residues.

The CDR3 here is CASIAEASGDNEQFF. For the CDR3, the DNA is TGTGCCAGCATCGCCGAGGCTAGCGGAGACAATGAGCAGTTCTTC. The chain couples TRBV27 to TRBJ2-1, with 7 bases that match TRBD2. This CDR3 region has 15 residues. V was clipped by 7 bases and J by 5 bases; unmatched bases: 11. Germline lookup yields CDR1 MNHEY and CDR2 SMNVEV (reference sequence).

V and J are TRBV5-1 and TRBJ2-7, with 7 bases matching TRBD1. Germline lookup yields CDR1 SGHRS and CDR2 YFSETQ. V was pared by 4 bases and J by 0 bases, with 10 bases of the junction left unmatched. This CDR3 spans 16 amino acids. The CDR3, as DNA: TGCGCCAGCAGCAAGGGGGCACTTTCAAGCTCCTACGAGCAGTACTTC. Translating gives CASSKGALSSSYEQYF.

The V gene is TRBV7-2, the J gene TRBJ1-2; D is ambiguous. V dropped 3 bases and J dropped 8 bases, with 10 bases sitting between them. In germline, CDR1 is SGHTA, CDR2 FQGNSA. The CDR3 loop spans 12 amino acids. Here the CDR3 reads CASSFPLFGYTF. The CDR3 DNA reads TGTGCCAGCAGCTTTCCTCTCTTCGGCTACACCTTC. The whole variable domain, remainder taken from reference TRBV7-2 and TRBJ1-2, is GAGVSQSPSNKVTEKGKDVELRCDPISGHTALYWYRQSLGQGLEFLIYFQGNSAPDKSGLPSDRFSAERTGGSVSTLTIQRTQQEDSAVYLCASSFPLFGYTFGSGTRLTVV.

The V and J genes are TRBV18 and TRBJ2-7; D perhaps matches TRBD1 (5 bases). Germline V gene data show CDR1 as KGHSH and CDR2 as LQKENI. Trimming removed 1 base at V and 7 bases at J, with 14 bases between. There are 14 residues in the CDR3. This chain's CDR3 is CASSPQAGPKEQYF. The CDR3 bases are TGTGCCAGCTCACCACAGGCAGGGCCTAAAGAGCAGTACTTC.

This chain links TRBV5-4 with TRBJ2-7; maybe TRBD1 (6 bases). Germline V gene lookup returns CDR1 SGHNT and CDR2 YYREEE (reference sequence). CDR3 length equals 14 residues. The germline V and J ends were trimmed by 1 base and 5 bases, with 13 bases remaining between them. CDR3 in DNA: TGTGCCAGCAGCTTGCCTCAGGGGTCCCACGAGCAGTACTTC. Amino acids: CASSLPQGSHEQYF.

This chain connects TRBV2 to TRBJ1-1, with D possibly being TRBD1 (6 bases). Germline-derived CDR1 and CDR2 are SNHLY and FYNNEI. This CDR3 spans 13 amino acids. The V and J ends lost 6 bases and 3 bases respectively, with 11 bases between them. Here the CDR3 DNA reads TGTGCCAGCAGAGCCACAGGGTACACTGAAGCTTTCTTT. This translates into CASRATGYTEAFF.

The sample holds a few counts of this clone. This sequence joins TRBV6-6 and TRBJ1-6, with a possible D match to TRBD1 (6 bases). The CDR3 totals 16 residues. CDR1 is MNHNY, CDR2 SVGAGI, per germline (reference sequence). V lost 0 bases to trimming and J lost 4 bases, with 10 bases between them. DNA of the CDR3: TGTGCCAGCAGTTACTCAGGGGGAACGTATAATTCACCCCTCCACTTT. Translation: CASSYSGGTYNSPLHF.